The entry below describes one TCR beta chain. What it binds is unknown. The data were taken from a study of cytomegalovirus exposure and HLA in healthy donors. The study's findings and limits: In a later analysis, donors in an Asian-associated ancestry cluster reportedly had fewer N-insertions in productive TCRs than the cohort mean.

PCR used 60 Vbeta primers and 13 Jbeta primers. The assay was immunoSEQ multiplex PCR, and TCRdb's table has in-frame clones only and misses some. The sample has 130,000 to 150,000 clones; about two thirds are singletons. Germline V gene data show CDR1 as SGDLS and CDR2 as YYNGEE. Trimming removed 0 bases at V and 4 bases at J, with 13 bases between. The CDR3 extends over 15 amino acids. The chain uses TRBV9 and TRBJ2-5; a weak D match, TRBD2 (7 bases). The sequenced material came from PBMCs. The TCR comes from a man in his fifties or sixties in good health and CMV-seronegative. CDR3 in DNA: TGTGCCAGCAGCGTAGAGGGGGGGACGCTAGAGACCCAGTACTTC. Residues: CASSVEGGTLETQYF.